These 10 T cell receptor beta chains came from one sample sequenced in a study of T cell changes during pregnancy in multiple sclerosis. Produced via immunoSEQ multiplex PCR; TCRdb's table is partial and in-frame only. This table holds around 50,000 clones, approximately 93% found once. The sequencing here drew on CD8+ T cells from peripheral blood mononuclear cells, taken in the second trimester of pregnancy. The receptors derive from a female donor with multiple sclerosis, enrolled in a pregnancy study.

The chain recombines TRBV9 with TRBJ2-5; tentatively, D is TRBD1 (6 bases). Deletions cut 0 bases from V and 4 bases from J, with 13 bases between. The CDR3 covers 15 residues. Germline CDR1 is SGDLS and CDR2 is YYNGEE. The CDR3 DNA is TGTGCCAGCAGCGTAGTGGGGGCATCAAGAGAGACCCAGTACTTC. Translated, it gives CASSVVGASRETQYF.

CDR3 loop: CASSFTVEGYEQYF. In DNA, the CDR3 is TGTGCCAGCAGCTTTACGGTGGAGGGGTACGAGCAGTACTTC. The chain recombines TRBV7-2 with TRBJ2-7; possibly TRBD2 for D (6 bases). The CDR3 is 14 residues long. Germline values: CDR1 SGHTA, CDR2 FQGNSA. V shed 3 bases and J shed 4 bases, with 13 bases lying between them.

This clone appeared a single time. The chain is built from TRBV9 and TRBJ1-1, with D unresolved. This CDR3 is built from 14 residues. V lost 0 bases, J lost 1 base, and 7 bases lay in between. Per the germline V gene, CDR1 is SGDLS and CDR2 is YYNGEE. The CDR3 loop is CASSVGTENTEAFF. For the CDR3, the DNA is TGTGCCAGCAGCGTAGGAACAGAGAACACTGAAGCTTTCTTT.

The chain recombines TRBV29-1 with TRBJ2-6, with TRBD1 matching 8 bases. The CDR3 runs 15 residues. V was pared by 1 base and J by 3 bases, with 2 bases of the junction left unmatched. Germline values: CDR1 SQVTM, CDR2 ANQGSEA. CDR3 bases: TGCAGCGTTGAAGGACAGGGGAGTGGGGCCAACGTCCTGACTTTC. It encodes CSVEGQGSGANVLTF.

This chain links TRBV5-4 with TRBJ2-7, with 9 positions matching TRBD1. The ends lost 2 bases at V and 6 bases at J; junction bases unmatched: 6. CDR3 length equals 14 residues. CDR1 is SGHNT, CDR2 YYREEE, per germline (reference sequence). The CDR3 region is CASSFGTGTGEQYF. The CDR3 DNA follows: TGTGCCAGCAGCTTCGGGACAGGGACAGGCGAGCAGTACTTC.

The J gene is TRBJ2-1, the V gene TRBV27, with 8 positions matching TRBD2. Germline V gene data show CDR1 as MNHEY and CDR2 as SMNVEV (reference sequence). V trimming: 7 bases; J trimming: 9 bases; junction bases outside the gene matches: 8. The CDR3 has 13 residues. The CDR3 sequence: CASKYGLAGEQFF. The CDR3 DNA reads TGTGCCAGCAAATACGGACTAGCTGGTGAGCAGTTCTTC.

The V gene is TRBV2, the J gene TRBJ2-7, with 9 bases fitting TRBD2. The V and J ends lost 2 bases and 3 bases, in that order; junction bases with no gene match: 8. This CDR3 has 16 amino acids. Looked up from germline, CDR1 is SNHLY and CDR2 is FYNNEI. CDR3 in amino acids: CASSEPQREVDYEQYF. The CDR3 DNA reads as TGTGCCAGCAGTGAACCCCAGCGGGAGGTAGACTACGAGCAGTACTTC. Complete variable domain (other parts from reference TRBV2 and TRBJ2-7): EPEVTQTPSHQVTQMGQEVILRCVPISNHLYFYWYRQILGQKVEFLVSFYNNEISEKSEIFDDQFSVERPDGSNFTLKIRSTKLEDSAMYFCASSEPQREVDYEQYFGPGTRLTVT.

The chain joins TRBV28 to TRBJ1-2, with a weak D call TRBD1 (5 bases). Germline lookup yields CDR1 MDHEN and CDR2 SYDVKM. This CDR3 is built from 15 residues. V lost 6 bases and J lost 3, with 17 bases in between. The CDR3 is CASSKSGGGDYGYTF. The CDR3 nucleotides are TGTGCCAGCAGCAAAAGCGGGGGAGGGGACTATGGCTACACCTTC.

This rearrangement joins TRBV7-9 to TRBJ2-7; D not resolved. Germline-derived CDR1 and CDR2 are SEHNR and FQNEAQ (reference sequence). V lost 1 base, J lost 5 bases, and 15 bases lay in between. The CDR3 runs 15 residues. The CDR3 sequence is CASSLVASAAHEQYF. The CDR3 DNA sequence: TGTGCCAGCAGCTTAGTGGCGTCTGCGGCCCACGAGCAGTACTTC. Drawing the rest from reference TRBV7-9 and TRBJ2-7, the complete variable domain is DTGVSQNPRHKITKRGQNVTFRCDPISEHNRLYWYRQTLGQGPEFLTYFQNEAQLEKSRLLSDRFSAERPKGSFSTLEIQRTEQGDSAMYLCASSLVASAAHEQYFGPGTRLTVT.

The V and J genes are TRBV4-1 and TRBJ2-1; no clear D. Germline lookup yields CDR1 MGHRA and CDR2 YSYEKL. This CDR3 contains 11 residues. Trimming removed 0 bases at V and 8 bases at J, with 2 bases between. The CDR3 region is CASSQDDEQFF. The CDR3 DNA is TGCGCCAGCAGCCAAGACGATGAGCAGTTCTTC.